Here is one T cell receptor (beta chain) with its context. Its cognate antigen is unknown. Mouse germline and gene names are used. The read terminates 4 residues ahead of where the CDR3 ends, so the germline J gene completes it. Extracted from the samples, RNA was reverse transcribed into cDNA to serve as the sequencing template. The protocol was immunoSEQ multiplex PCR, while the TCRdb copy is restricted to in-frame clones and leaves out a portion. The counts give around 300,000 clones, none of them seen only once; more than 0.95% is held by the top ten. This specimen comes from a study of CD8+ T cells in alopecia areata. Study-wide context: Female C3H/HeJ mice aged roughly 6-11 weeks received skin from spontaneously alopecic C3H/HeJ graft donors aged about 6-13 months.

The authors sorted pooled cutaneous lymph node cells using CD4, CD8alpha, NKG2D, NKG2ACE and other markers. V lost 1 base and J lost 0, with 7 bases in between. Germline values: CDR1 NSQYPW, CDR2 LRSPGD (reference sequence). The CDR3 sequence is 15 residues long. Study-wide findings and caveats: Scalp specimens additionally yield sequences from normal skin's resident alphabeta T cells.

The chain employs TRBV1 and TRBJ2-1, with D possibly TRBD1 on 6 matching bases. The sequencing sample was made of CD4+ T cells sorted from a lymph node. This receptor was identified in a C3H/HeJ mouse with alopecia areata. This strain's MHC haplotype is H2-k. CDR3 loop: CTCSAAGHNYAEQFF. The CDR3 bases that were read are TGCACCTGCAGTGCAGCGGGACATAACTATGCT.